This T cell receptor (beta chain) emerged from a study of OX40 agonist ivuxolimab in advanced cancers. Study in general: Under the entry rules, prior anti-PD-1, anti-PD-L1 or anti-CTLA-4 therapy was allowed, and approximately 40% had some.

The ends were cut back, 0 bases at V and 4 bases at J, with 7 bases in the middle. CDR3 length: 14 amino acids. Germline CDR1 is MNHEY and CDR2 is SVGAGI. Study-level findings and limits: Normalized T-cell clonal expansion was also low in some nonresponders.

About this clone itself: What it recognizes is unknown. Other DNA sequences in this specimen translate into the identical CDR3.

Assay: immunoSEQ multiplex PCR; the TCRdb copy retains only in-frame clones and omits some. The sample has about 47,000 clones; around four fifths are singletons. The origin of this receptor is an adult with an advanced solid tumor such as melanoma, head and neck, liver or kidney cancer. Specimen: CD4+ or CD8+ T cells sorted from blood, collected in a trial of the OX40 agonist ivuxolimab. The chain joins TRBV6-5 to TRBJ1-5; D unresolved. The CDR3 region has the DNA TGTGCCAGCAGTTACTCTCTTAGTAATCAGCCCCAGCATTTT. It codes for CASSYSLSNQPQHF.